Below, 18 T cell receptor beta chains from the same sample are listed, as sequenced in a study of T cells after yellow fever vaccination. TCRdb independently ran MiXCR on the 5' RACE reads; one entry per CDR3 protein. Counted here are a few hundred thousand distinct CDR3 sequences, around 7.3% occurring once; the ten biggest clones make up 15% to 20%. This specimen was PBMCs, taken about 41 days after the first yellow fever vaccination. The receptors come from a young man who received the YFV17D yellow fever vaccine.

Ten or more counts support this clonotype. CDR3 sequence: CASSARTSAKTQYF. In DNA, the CDR3 is TGTGCCAGCAGTGCCCGGACTAGCGCGAAGACCCAGTACTTC. The chain employs TRBV28 and TRBJ2-5; 9 bases map to TRBD2. With 5 bases clipped from V and 6 bases from J, the junction kept 7 bases outside the gene matches. Germline V CDR1 and CDR2: MDHEN, SYDVKM. The CDR3 is 14 amino acids.

This clonotype was seen repeatedly, ten times or more. DNA for the CDR3: TGTGCCAGCAGCCCTACCGGGACAGGGGAGCAGTACTTC. Protein sequence: CASSPTGTGEQYF. The chain employs TRBV5-4 and TRBJ2-7; 9 bases match TRBD1. With V trimmed by 4 bases and J by 7 bases, 6 bases remained unmatched. The CDR3 consists of 13 residues. Per germline, CDR1 SGHNT and CDR2 YYREEE (reference sequence).

The J gene is TRBJ2-3, the V gene TRBV5-1; D could derive from TRBD1 or TRBD2 (5 bases each). The V gene's germline CDR1 is SGHRS and CDR2 YFSETQ. The V end was cut by 4 bases, the J end by 1 base, with 13 bases between. The CDR3 loop spans 15 amino acids. The CDR3 nucleotides are TGCGCCAGCAGCCGTGGGGGATACCGCACAGATACGCAGTATTTT. The encoded protein is CASSRGGYRTDTQYF.

This clonotype appeared many times. V is TRBV11-1 and J is TRBJ2-3; D is undetermined. V lost 6 bases to trimming and J lost 2 bases, with 9 bases between them. CDR3 size: 13 residues. CDR1 is SGHAT and CDR2 is FQDESV in the germline V gene (reference sequence). The CDR3 nucleotides are TGTGCCAGCAGGACCCCGTACACAGATACGCAGTATTTT. It encodes CASRTPYTDTQYF.

This clonotype has just a few counts. The rearrangement joins TRBV4-3 to TRBJ2-7; D call uncertain. CDR3 length: 14 amino acids. CDR1 and CDR2 from the germline V gene are LGHNA and YSLEER. The ends were cut back, 1 base at V and 3 bases at J, with 10 bases in the middle. The CDR3 DNA reads as TGCGCCAGCAGCCAAGGACGTCAGCTCTACGAGCAGTACTTC. Its translation: CASSQGRQLYEQYF.

This clonotype was seen a few times. This chain uses TRBV29-1 with TRBJ1-1; no clear D. CDR1 and CDR2 from the germline V gene are SQVTM and ANQGSEA. Trimming removed 4 bases at V and 3 bases at J, with 15 bases between. The CDR3 extends over 14 amino acids. The CDR3 protein is CSVAELRGHTEAFF. As DNA, the CDR3 is TGCAGCGTTGCTGAACTCCGGGGTCACACTGAAGCTTTCTTT.

This clonotype has just a few counts. The genes are TRBV7-9 and TRBJ1-2; perhaps TRBD1 as D (6 bases). This CDR3 contains 16 residues. Per the germline V gene, CDR1 is SEHNR and CDR2 is FQNEAQ (reference sequence). Trimming cost V 1 base and J 4 bases, with 16 bases left between them. Written as DNA, the CDR3 is TGTGCCAGCAGCTTAGTCAGGGGAATTTTTGGCTATGGCTACACCTTC. This translates into CASSLVRGIFGYGYTF.

This clonotype was seen more than once but under ten times. The chain carries TRBV20-1 and TRBJ2-3, with 10 bases identical to TRBD2. There are 16 residues in the CDR3. Germline trimming cut 1 base from V and 4 bases from J; bases unmatched to any gene: 8. The germline V gene has CDR1 DFQATT and CDR2 SNEGSKA (reference sequence). For the CDR3, the DNA is TGCAGTGCTAGAGTCCCTAGCGGGGGTCGAGCAGATACGCAGTATTTT. Its protein product is CSARVPSGGRADTQYF.

This clonotype was detected only a few times. The genes are TRBV21-1 and TRBJ2-7. TRBV21-1 represents a pseudogene. This CDR3 region has 14 residues. The CDR3 is CASSKGGVRYEQYV. As DNA, the CDR3 is TGTGCCAGCAGCAAAGGAGGTGTACGTTACGAGCAGTACGTC.

This clonotype was seen ten or more times. The chain joins TRBV14 to TRBJ1-1, with D perhaps matching TRBD1 (6 bases). Per germline, CDR1 SGHDN and CDR2 FVKESK. The CDR3 extends over 12 amino acids. V was trimmed by 4 bases and J by 13 bases, leaving 16 bases between them. CDR3 sequence (DNA): TGTGCCAGCAGCCGTTACACGGGACATCTTTTCTTT. Amino acids: CASSRYTGHLFF.

CDR3 in amino acids: CASSLSGTDKETQYF. As DNA, the CDR3 is TGCGCCAGCAGCTTGTCGGGGACAGATAAAGAGACCCAGTACTTC. The chain uses TRBV5-1 and TRBJ2-5, with 7 bases that match TRBD1. Trimming removed 1 base from V and 3 bases from J; junction bases left unmatched: 6. The V gene's germline CDR1 is SGHRS and CDR2 YFSETQ. The CDR3 is 15 amino acids.

This clonotype was detected ten times or more. CDR3 coding DNA: TGTGCCAGCAGCTTAATAGATCAAGAGACCCAGTACTTC. It yields the protein CASSLIDQETQYF. The chain joins TRBV13 to TRBJ2-5; D gene unclear. V lost 2 bases, J lost 2 bases, and 6 bases lay in between. From germline, CDR1 is PRHDT and CDR2 FYEKMQ (reference sequence). This CDR3 has 13 amino acids.

This clonotype was seen ten or more times. The rearrangement uses TRBV3-1 and TRBJ1-4; the D gene is possibly TRBD1 (5 bases). V shed 6 bases and J shed 1 base, with 9 bases lying between them. The CDR3 totals 14 residues. In germline, CDR1 is LGHDT, CDR2 YNNKEL (reference sequence). CDR3 coding DNA: TGTGCCAGCAGTCCAGGGAGAACTAATGAAAAACTGTTTTTT. Its protein product is CASSPGRTNEKLFF.

At least ten counts were recorded for this clonotype. The chain is built from TRBV7-2 and TRBJ1-1; TRBD1 is a possible D gene (6 bases). The CDR3 consists of 13 residues. V was cut by 3 bases and J by 10 bases, with 15 bases left in between. Germline V gives CDR1 SGHTA, CDR2 FQGNSA. The CDR3 is CASSLRGAQVAFF. The CDR3 coding sequence is TGTGCCAGCAGCTTGAGGGGGGCGCAGGTAGCTTTCTTT.

This clonotype was counted at least ten times. V and J are TRBV5-1 and TRBJ1-5, with 7 bases that match TRBD1. Germline lookup yields CDR1 SGHRS and CDR2 YFSETQ. The CDR3 runs to 14 residues. V trimming: 5 bases; J trimming: 6 bases; junction bases outside the gene matches: 8. In nucleotides, the CDR3 is TGCGCCAGCAGAACCGACAGGGAGGCTCAGCCCCAGCATTTT. Protein sequence: CASRTDREAQPQHF.

This clonotype has just a few counts. The chain has TRBV7-9 and TRBJ1-2; possible D gene TRBD1, 5 bases. Trimming pared 1 base from V and 10 bases from J, leaving 7 bases between. The CDR3 totals 11 residues. Germline CDR1 reads SEHNR; CDR2 reads FQNEAQ (reference sequence). CDR3 amino acids: CASSLGGDYTF. CDR3 DNA sequence: TGTGCCAGCAGCTTAGGGGGGGACTACACCTTC.

The genes are TRBV12-3 or TRBV12-4 and TRBJ2-1, with 7 nucleotides matching TRBD2. The CDR3 contains 15 residues. V was pared by 4 bases and J by 6 bases, with 9 bases of the junction left unmatched. CDR3 residues: CASSSWEGGGNEQFF. The CDR3 DNA reads TGTGCCAGCAGTTCGTGGGAGGGCGGGGGCAATGAGCAGTTCTTC.

Comments on this clonotype: This clone may be a read error of a much larger clone one base away. CDR3 residues: CASKLTTSIDTGELFF. The CDR3 nucleotides read TGTGCCAGCAAACTTACGACTAGTATCGACACCGGGGAGCTGTTTTTT. This chain links TRBV4-2 with TRBJ2-2; D perhaps matches TRBD2 (6 bases). The CDR3 has 16 amino acids. V lost 7 bases and J 3 bases, leaving 18 bases between the germline ends. Germline lookup yields CDR1 LGHNA and CDR2 YNFKEQ.